These 28 T cell receptor beta chains came from one sample sequenced in a study of blood T cell repertoires in COVID-19. Sequencing was performed with immunoSEQ multiplex PCR; in TCRdb, only in-frame clones are kept and a portion is missing. Altogether some 330,000 clones are present, approximately 89% being singletons, with the ten largest covering 1.5% to 2%. Sequencing was performed on peripheral blood. The receptor source for this set is a woman aged 30 to 39 with COVID-19, enrolled during active disease.

The CDR3 DNA sequence: TGTGCCAGCAGTTTGGAAGGGAAGGGGGAAAAACTGTTTTTT. Translated, it gives CASSLEGKGEKLFF. The V call is TRBV28, the J call TRBJ1-4; TRBD1 is a possible D gene (5 bases). The germline V gene has CDR1 MDHEN and CDR2 SYDVKM. Deletions cut 3 bases from V and 8 bases from J, with 13 bases between. The CDR3 loop spans 14 amino acids.

The chain recombines TRBV29-1 with TRBJ2-5; D is perhaps TRBD1 (7 bases). Looked up from germline, CDR1 is SQVTM and CDR2 is ANQGSEA. The CDR3 is made up of 14 amino acids. Trimming took off 4 bases at V and 3 bases at J, with 15 bases between the two ends. The DNA for the CDR3 is TGCAGCGTTGCTCGGCGCAGGGGGGAAGAGACCCAGTACTTC. It is translated as CSVARRRGEETQYF.

The CDR3 sequence: CAISESKAGLNEKLFF. In nucleotides, the CDR3 is TGTGCCATCAGTGAGTCGAAGGCAGGGCTGAATGAAAAACTGTTTTTT. The genes are TRBV10-3 and TRBJ1-4; D possibly corresponds to TRBD1 (5 bases). V was clipped by 0 bases and J by 5 bases, with 13 bases between them. CDR3 length: 16 amino acids. Germline V gene sequence: CDR1 ENHRY, CDR2 SYGVKD.

The V and J genes are TRBV6-5 and TRBJ1-1; TRBD1 agrees at 8 bases. There are 14 residues in the CDR3. Germline CDR1 reads MNHEY; CDR2 reads SVGAGI. The ends lost 2 bases at V and 6 bases at J; junction bases unmatched: 5. CDR3 in DNA: TGTGCCAGCAGTTACGGCAGGGGGCAATCTGAAGCTTTCTTT. Its translation: CASSYGRGQSEAFF.

The chain couples TRBV6-6 to TRBJ2-6; TRBD2 might be the D (5 bases). This CDR3 has 17 residues. CDR1 is MNHNY and CDR2 is SVGAGI in the germline V gene (reference sequence). V was pared by 5 bases and J by 0 bases, with 14 bases between. The DNA of the CDR3 is TGTGCCAGCAGTCCCTTACCGGGGAACTCTGGGGCCAACGTCCTGACTTTC. Its protein is CASSPLPGNSGANVLTF.

The V call is TRBV5-1, the J call TRBJ2-5; 7 bases map to TRBD2. This CDR3 comprises 17 residues. V was clipped by 1 base and J by 1 base; unmatched bases: 10. Per the germline V gene, CDR1 is SGHRS and CDR2 is YFSETQ. The CDR3 nucleotides are TGCGCCAGCAGCTTGAGGGCTAGCGGACTGGTCCAAGAGACCCAGTACTTC. Translated: CASSLRASGLVQETQYF.

The genes are TRBV6-1 and TRBJ1-6; the match to TRBD1 covers 8 bases. After removal of 4 bases from V and 8 bases from J, the junction contained 10 bases not matched to a gene. Germline V lookup: CDR1 MNHNS, CDR2 SASEGT. The CDR3 totals 16 residues. The CDR3 here is CASSVVSGTGYSPLHF. The CDR3 DNA is TGTGCCAGCAGTGTCGTGTCGGGGACAGGTTATTCACCCCTCCACTTT.

As DNA, the CDR3 is TGTGCCAGCAGCGCAGGGACAGATTTGAGCACTGAAGCTTTCTTT. As protein: CASSAGTDLSTEAFF. The chain combines TRBV3-1 (or the pseudogene TRBV3-2) with TRBJ1-1; 7 nucleotides match TRBD1. With 5 bases clipped from V and 4 bases from J, the junction kept 10 bases outside the gene matches. The CDR3 extends over 15 amino acids. Germline CDR1 and CDR2: LGHDT and YNNKEL (reference sequence).

This sequence joins TRBV2 and TRBJ1-5; the D gene is possibly TRBD1 (6 bases). V shed 8 bases and J shed 3 bases, with 11 bases lying between them. The CDR3 contains 13 residues. CDR1 and CDR2 (germline): SNHLY, FYNNEI. The CDR3: CASSQGNNQPQHF. The DNA of the CDR3 is TGTGCCAGCTCTCAGGGGAACAATCAGCCCCAGCATTTT.

The rearrangement joins TRBV11-2 to TRBJ1-4; TRBD1 might be the D (5 bases). Germline V gene lookup returns CDR1 SGHAT and CDR2 FQNNGV. The CDR3 extends over 14 amino acids. With 8 bases removed from V and 4 bases from J, the gap between germline ends came to 14 bases. CDR3 amino acids: CASGTGGGNEKLFF. CDR3 in DNA: TGTGCCAGCGGAACGGGGGGGGGTAATGAAAAACTGTTTTTT.

The rearrangement uses TRBV5-1 and TRBJ2-2, with a tentative D call TRBD1 (6 bases). The CDR3 is 15 residues long. The V and J ends lost 2 bases and 4 bases respectively, with 12 bases between them. Germline V lookup: CDR1 SGHRS, CDR2 YFSETQ. CDR3 sequence: CASSFGQTSTGELFF. In DNA form, the CDR3 reads TGCGCCAGCAGCTTCGGACAGACCTCCACCGGGGAGCTGTTTTTT.

The genes are TRBV27 and TRBJ1-6; D not certain. Trimming took off 5 bases at V and 7 bases at J, with 9 bases between the two ends. The CDR3 consists of 13 residues. In germline, CDR1 is MNHEY, CDR2 SMNVEV (reference sequence). CDR3 DNA: TGTGCCAGCAGTGGCAGTCTCAATTCACCCCTCCACTTT. Translated, it gives CASSGSLNSPLHF.

V usage is TRBV6-2 or TRBV6-3 and J usage is TRBJ2-1; 10 bases agree with TRBD2. The germline V gene has CDR1 MNHEY and CDR2 SVGEGT. J lost 7 bases, V lost 2 bases, and 5 bases had no gene match. The CDR3 extends over 15 amino acids. CDR3 DNA sequence: TGTGCCAGCAGTTACGGGACTAGCGTACGAAATGAGCAGTTCTTC. Translated: CASSYGTSVRNEQFF.

This chain joins TRBV4-1 and TRBJ1-2; perhaps TRBD1 as D (6 bases). V lost 5 bases to trimming and J lost 3 bases, with 16 bases between them. The germline gives CDR1 MGHRA, CDR2 YSYEKL. CDR3 length: 15 amino acids. CDR3 region: CASSTRGGRDYGYTF. CDR3 coding DNA: TGCGCCAGCAGCACCCGGGGGGGCAGGGACTATGGCTACACCTTC.

The J gene is TRBJ1-1, the V gene TRBV7-9; 7 positions agree with TRBD1. V was pared by 4 bases and J by 4 bases, with 6 bases of the junction left unmatched. Per germline, CDR1 SEHNR and CDR2 FQNEAQ (reference sequence). The CDR3 has 14 amino acids. CDR3: CASSSTGLGTEAFF. As DNA, the CDR3 is TGTGCCAGCAGCTCGACAGGGCTTGGCACTGAAGCTTTCTTT.

The chain uses TRBV13 and TRBJ1-2; D uncertain. This CDR3 contains 14 residues. Germline values: CDR1 PRHDT, CDR2 FYEKMQ (reference sequence). V lost 1 base, J lost 1 base, and 7 bases lay in between. CDR3 sequence (DNA): TGTGCCAGCAGCTTAGAATCACTTAACTATGGCTACACCTTC. Its protein is CASSLESLNYGYTF.

The CDR3 protein is CAIVGEGQGGEAFF. In DNA, the CDR3 is TGTGCCATCGTTGGGGAGGGGCAAGGGGGTGAAGCTTTCTTT. The rearrangement uses TRBV2 and TRBJ1-1; TRBD1 might be the D (6 bases). V shed 10 bases and J shed 7 bases, with 22 bases lying between them. Per the germline V gene, CDR1 is SNHLY and CDR2 is FYNNEI. CDR3 size: 14 residues.

The J gene is TRBJ1-2, the V gene TRBV7-8; unclear D gene. With 1 base removed from V and 0 bases from J, the gap between germline ends came to 9 bases. Germline CDR1 is SGHVS and CDR2 is FQNEAQ. This CDR3 has 15 residues. The CDR3 DNA follows: TGTGCCAGCAGCTTAGGGGCCCTAACTAACTATGGCTACACCTTC. Translation gives CASSLGALTNYGYTF.

This chain uses TRBV4-3 with TRBJ2-1; 8 nucleotides agree with TRBD2. This CDR3 is built from 15 residues. In germline, CDR1 is LGHNA, CDR2 YSLEER. After removal of 1 base from V and 4 bases from J, the junction contained 3 bases not matched to a gene. The CDR3 region has the DNA TGCGCCAGCAGCCAAGGGCGGGGGGATTACAATGAGCAGTTCTTC. This encodes CASSQGRGDYNEQFF.

The genes are TRBV7-9 and TRBJ1-2, with D possibly being TRBD1 (6 bases). Per the germline V gene, CDR1 is SEHNR and CDR2 is FQNEAQ (reference sequence). V dropped 5 bases and J dropped 1 base, with 11 bases sitting between them. The CDR3 loop spans 14 amino acids. The CDR3 DNA follows: TGTGCCAGCAGCCACAGGACAGTTAACTATGGCTACACCTTC. This translates into CASSHRTVNYGYTF.

This chain links TRBV6-1 with TRBJ1-5, with D unclear. The CDR3 is 13 amino acids. From germline, CDR1 is MNHNS and CDR2 SASEGT. The V end was cut by 1 base, the J end by 9 bases, with 10 bases between. In DNA, the CDR3 is TGTGCCAGCAGTGAAGTGTATGAGGGGCCCCAGCATTTT. Its translation is CASSEVYEGPQHF.

The chain couples TRBV5-1 to TRBJ1-2; D not resolved. Germline V lookup: CDR1 SGHRS, CDR2 YFSETQ. CDR3 length equals 13 residues. V lost 0 bases to trimming and J lost 5 bases, with 8 bases between them. The CDR3 region is CASSLGVYYGYTF. Here the CDR3 DNA reads TGCGCCAGCAGCTTGGGAGTTTATTATGGCTACACCTTC.

This clone appeared a few times. The CDR3 loop is CASSPQGPSGNTIYF. DNA for the CDR3: TGCGCCAGCAGCCCCCAGGGTCCCTCTGGAAACACCATATATTTT. The J gene is TRBJ1-3, the V gene TRBV5-1; D perhaps matches TRBD1 (5 bases). V lost 4 bases to trimming and J lost 0 bases, with 11 bases between them. The germline gives CDR1 SGHRS, CDR2 YFSETQ. There are 15 residues in the CDR3.

The chain joins TRBV7-9 to TRBJ2-3, with 13 bases that match TRBD2. The junction had 8 bases not matched to a gene; V was cut back by 0 bases and J by 5 bases. Germline lookup yields CDR1 SEHNR and CDR2 FQNEAQ (reference sequence). CDR3 length: 18 amino acids. For the CDR3, the DNA is TGTGCCAGCAGCTTAGCGTATACTAGCGGGGGGGCCGGAGATACGCAGTATTTT. This sequence encodes CASSLAYTSGGAGDTQYF.

The gene calls are TRBV6-2 or TRBV6-3 and TRBJ2-7; 10 bases are shared with TRBD1. J gave up 6 bases and V 2 bases, and 10 bases lay outside the gene matches. Germline V gene data show CDR1 as MNHEY and CDR2 as SVGEGT. The CDR3 has 16 residues. The CDR3 bases are TGTGCCAGCAGTTACCCTCCCGACGACAGGGGGCGCGAGCAGTACTTC. As protein: CASSYPPDDRGREQYF.

V usage is TRBV27 and J usage is TRBJ2-3, with D maybe TRBD1 (6 bases). V lost 5 bases and J lost 2, with 11 bases in between. The CDR3 is 14 residues long. Germline V lookup: CDR1 MNHEY, CDR2 SMNVEV (reference sequence). DNA for the CDR3: TGTGCCAGCAGTCCATGGACAGCCACAGATACGCAGTATTTT. Residues: CASSPWTATDTQYF.

This chain connects TRBV10-3 to TRBJ1-1; 7 positions match TRBD1. This CDR3 has 13 residues. The V gene's germline CDR1 is ENHRY and CDR2 SYGVKD. Germline trimming cut 3 bases from V and 6 bases from J; bases unmatched to any gene: 4. The CDR3 here is CAISEGGQAEAFF. For the CDR3, the DNA is TGTGCCATCAGTGAAGGCGGACAGGCTGAAGCTTTCTTT.

The V gene is TRBV5-6, the J gene TRBJ1-3; D unclear. CDR3 length: 14 residues. V was pared by 1 base and J by 4 bases, with 9 bases between. CDR1 and CDR2 (germline): SGHDT, YYEEEE. The CDR3 loop is CASSLLSVGNTIYF. For the CDR3, the DNA is TGTGCCAGCAGCTTGTTGTCAGTCGGAAACACCATATATTTT. The full variable domain, with the rest looked up from reference TRBV5-6 and TRBJ1-3, is DAGVTQSPTHLIKTRGQQVTLRCSPKSGHDTVSWYQQALGQGPQFIFQYYEEEERQRGNFPDRFSGHQFPNYSSELNVNALLLGDSALYLCASSLLSVGNTIYFGEGSWLTVV.